The 2 T cell receptor beta chains below all came from one sample that was sequenced in a study of a mutant IDH1 vaccine in newly diagnosed glioma. These TCRs are of unknown antigen specificity. Method: immunoSEQ multiplex PCR; TCRdb's copy keeps in-frame clones and lacks some. The sample has 30,000 to 40,000 clones; roughly four fifths are singletons. This sample's time point: week 23, last vaccination. The vaccine gave 300 ug of a 20-mer mutant IDH1 peptide subcutaneously per dose. Source: PBMCs, taken from a glioma patient whose treatment included an IDH1 peptide vaccine. These receptors all come from a middle-aged man with glioma.

V is TRBV30 and J is TRBJ1-2; TRBD1 might be the D (6 bases). Germline-derived CDR1 and CDR2 are GTSNPN and SVGIG (reference sequence). The CDR3 contains 14 residues. The V end was cut by 1 base, the J end by 4 bases, with 13 bases between. The CDR3 region is CAWSGLDRIYGYTF. CDR3 DNA sequence: TGTGCCTGGAGTGGATTAGACAGGATCTATGGCTACACCTTC.

The chain has TRBV4-1 and TRBJ2-1, with 12 bases fitting TRBD2. Germline V gene lookup returns CDR1 MGHRA and CDR2 YSYEKL. The CDR3 extends over 20 amino acids. Trimming removed 5 bases from V and 0 bases from J; junction bases left unmatched: 14. CDR3 bases: TGCGCCAGCAGCTACCGAGAGACTAGCGGGGGCCTTAGCTCCTACAATGAGCAGTTCTTC. It is translated as CASSYRETSGGLSSYNEQFF.